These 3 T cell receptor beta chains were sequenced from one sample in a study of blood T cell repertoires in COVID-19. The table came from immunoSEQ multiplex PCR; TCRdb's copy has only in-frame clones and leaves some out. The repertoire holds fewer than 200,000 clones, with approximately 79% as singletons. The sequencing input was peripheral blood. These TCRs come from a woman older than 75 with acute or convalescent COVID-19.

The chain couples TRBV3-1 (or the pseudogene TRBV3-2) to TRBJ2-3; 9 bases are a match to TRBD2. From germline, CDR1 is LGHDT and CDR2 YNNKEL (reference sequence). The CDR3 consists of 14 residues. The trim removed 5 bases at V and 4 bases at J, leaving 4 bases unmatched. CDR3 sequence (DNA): TGTGCCAGCAGCGCGGGGGGGATCCCAGATACGCAGTATTTT. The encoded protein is CASSAGGIPDTQYF.

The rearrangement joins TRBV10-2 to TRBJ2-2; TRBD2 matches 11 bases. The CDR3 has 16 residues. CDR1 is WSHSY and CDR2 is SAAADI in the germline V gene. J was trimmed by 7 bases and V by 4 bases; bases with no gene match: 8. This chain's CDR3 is CASSAAGLADYGELFF. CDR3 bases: TGCGCCAGCAGTGCTGCGGGACTAGCGGATTACGGGGAGCTGTTTTTT.

CDR3 protein: CASRERAGTNNEQFF. In DNA, the CDR3 is TGTGCCAGCCGGGAGCGGGCCGGAACTAACAATGAGCAGTTCTTC. The rearrangement joins TRBV2 to TRBJ2-1; the D gene is possibly TRBD2 (6 bases). Germline V CDR1 and CDR2: SNHLY, FYNNEI. CDR3 size: 15 residues. Trimming pared 8 bases from V and 5 bases from J, leaving 19 bases between. The entire variable domain, with the rest obtained from reference TRBV2 and TRBJ2-1, is as follows: EPEVTQTPSHQVTQMGQEVILRCVPISNHLYFYWYRQILGQKVEFLVSFYNNEISEKSEIFDDQFSVERPDGSNFTLKIRSTKLEDSAMYFCASRERAGTNNEQFFGPGTRLTVL.